Sequencing of this T cell receptor (beta chain) was carried out in a study of T cell responses to AZD1222 COVID-19 vaccine (dated by TCRdb to the early 2020s). In the study overall: TCR sequencing covered 233 trial participants: some 210 given two doses of AZD1222 and 26 given two doses of MenACWY control vaccine. Enrollment into the trials was organized by age into subgroups of 18-55, 56-69 and 70-plus years, and those subgroups contained roughly 150, 30 and 60 TCR-sequenced participants, respectively.

V loses 3 bases at its end and J loses 4 bases; junction bases beyond the gene matches: 2. CDR1 and CDR2, looked up from the germline V gene, are SGHTA and FQGNSA. Its CDR3 holds 13 amino acids, cysteine through phenylalanine. Only the CDR3 DNA is retained, 39 bases long and in frame from the first base. The CDR3 regions of human TCRbeta chains were analyzed by immunosequencing. The original methods were these. Repertoire TCRs were checked for matches against a reference library of SARS-CoV-2-specific TCRs that had been generated using the MIRA antigen-specificity platform. Breadth was defined as the fraction of unique TCRs that were SARS-CoV-2-associated, and depth was defined as the fraction of total T cells that were SARS-CoV-2-associated. Each spike-specific TCR was assigned to its reactive spike region and to a CD4 or CD8 class using the MIRA data. Log10-transformed breadth and depth values were compared by one-way ANOVA with Sidak's multiple comparisons tests. TCRdb holds this immuneACCESS table with in-frame rearrangements only. Some clones are missing; in checked studies, unresolved V genes explain under half, and the rest has no known cause. Clonal size and the V and J genes are those of that table, whereas D and trimming came from the DNA. A total of 150,000 to 200,000 clones appear in this sample, 90% of them only once. Roughly 6% of the sample is in the top ten clones.

Study-level results and caveats: No day 14 peak-response samples were available, so repertoires were characterized only after the peak T cell response. Only a handful of AZD1222 recipients were SARS-CoV-2 seropositive at baseline, limiting conclusions about previously exposed vaccinees. Nearly half of unique spike-specific TCRs reportedly recognized epitopes outside regions mutated in the B.1.351 and B.1.1.7 variants. After two AZD1222 doses, spike-specific TCR breadth and depth were significantly higher than at day 0 and than in MenACWY recipients. Participants were mostly white British, with more females than males. The authors suggested clonal diversity may have been underestimated. In the small 56-69-year group, the increase in depth fell short of significance, most likely because of low power. The vaccine-associated CD4 TCRs covered the entire spike protein, and the dominant responses fell in regions 160-218 and 743-854.

Reading the label with the study, this specimen's time point is: about 28 days (+/-7) after the second vaccine dose. Because spike-specific TCR depth and breadth did not differ between the two schedules, AZD1222 recipients who got a second dose at roughly 4 weeks were pooled with those who got a second dose at roughly 12 weeks. Vaccinee samples were obtained from the UK trials COV001 and COV002, which included a single-blind randomized controlled phase 2/3 trial of AZD1222 (ChAdOx1 nCoV-19) in healthy adults. For TCRbeta chain sequencing, PBMC samples were collected from trial participants at day 0 and at day 28 after the second dose. Note on this clone: The target of this receptor is not known. Qualities for individual bases were not recorded, and no much larger clone is one base off.

The material sequenced was peripheral blood, taken 28 days after the second AZD1222 dose. The chain is made from TRBV7-2 and TRBJ1-2; a stretch of 7 junction bases matches TRBD1. This TCR derives from an adult who received the AZD1222 COVID-19 vaccine. The nucleotides are TGTGCCAGCAGCTTGGGACAGTTCTATGGCTACACCTTC. It translates as CASSLGQFYGYTF.